What follows are 8 T cell receptor beta chains derived from one specimen sequenced in a study of blood T cell repertoires in COVID-19. Repertoires were generated with immunoSEQ multiplex PCR, while TCRdb's copy carries only in-frame clones and drops some. The sample carries 60,000 to 80,000 clones, about nine tenths recorded once. The sample comprised peripheral blood. These receptors originate from a woman in her seventies with acute or convalescent COVID-19.

The chain joins TRBV19 to TRBJ1-3, with a weak D call TRBD1 (5 bases). The CDR3 is made up of 13 amino acids. CDR1 is LNHDA, CDR2 SQIVND, per germline (reference sequence). The ends were cut back, 4 bases at V and 5 bases at J, with 9 bases in the middle. This CDR3 reads CASSTRQRNTIYF. The CDR3 DNA follows: TGTGCCAGTAGTACTCGACAGAGAAACACCATATATTTT.

A few counts support this clone. This rearrangement joins TRBV28 to TRBJ1-5, with TRBD1 as a possible D gene (5 bases). Germline V gene lookup returns CDR1 MDHEN and CDR2 SYDVKM. V lost 4 bases and J lost 1, with 17 bases in between. This CDR3 has 17 amino acids. DNA for the CDR3: TGTGCCAGCAGTTCAGCCCCCAGGGTAATGAGCAATCAGCCCCAGCATTTT. As protein: CASSSAPRVMSNQPQHF. The full variable domain, with the rest looked up from reference TRBV28 and TRBJ1-5, is DVKVTQSSRYLVKRTGEKVFLECVQDMDHENMFWYRQDPGLGLRLIYFSYDVKMKEKGDIPEGYSVSREKKERFSLILESASTNQTSMYLCASSSAPRVMSNQPQHFGDGTRLSIL.

The V and J genes are TRBV11-2 and TRBJ1-2; TRBD1 matches at 8 bases. The germline V gene has CDR1 SGHAT and CDR2 FQNNGV. V trimming: 5 bases; J trimming: 2 bases; junction bases outside the gene matches: 7. The CDR3 has 15 residues. The CDR3 sequence: CASSPGQGGNYGYTF. The CDR3 nucleotides read TGTGCCAGCAGCCCCGGACAGGGTGGCAACTATGGCTACACCTTC.

The chain links TRBV5-1 to TRBJ2-1; 7 positions agree with TRBD1. Germline assignment: CDR1 SGHRS and CDR2 YFSETQ. Unmatched junction bases numbered 4, after V lost 3 bases and J lost 1 base. The CDR3 contains 15 residues. Written as DNA, the CDR3 is TGCGCCAGCAGCTCAACAGGGGAGTCCTACAATGAGCAGTTCTTC. Protein product: CASSSTGESYNEQFF.

The chain combines TRBV5-6 with TRBJ2-3, with a tentative D call TRBD2 (6 bases). With 1 base removed from V and 5 bases from J, the gap between germline ends came to 11 bases. The CDR3 extends over 14 amino acids. The germline V gene encodes CDR1 SGHDT and CDR2 YYEEEE. The CDR3 DNA sequence: TGTGCCAGCAGCTTGCTTAGCGGAGGAGATACGCAGTATTTT. Residues: CASSLLSGGDTQYF. The complete variable domain, with remaining parts taken from reference TRBV5-6 and TRBJ2-3, reads DAGVTQSPTHLIKTRGQQVTLRCSPKSGHDTVSWYQQALGQGPQFIFQYYEEEERQRGNFPDRFSGHQFPNYSSELNVNALLLGDSALYLCASSLLSGGDTQYFGPGTRLTVL.

J is TRBJ1-2 and V is TRBV2; 9 nucleotides match TRBD1. J lost 8 bases, V lost 9 bases, and 13 bases had no gene match. The germline CDR1 and CDR2 sequences are SNHLY and FYNNEI. This CDR3 is 14 amino acids long. CDR3 loop: CARKPGQGIGGYTF. CDR3 DNA sequence: TGTGCCAGGAAACCGGGACAGGGTATAGGCGGCTACACCTTC. Full variable domain (missing parts from reference TRBV2 and TRBJ1-2): EPEVTQTPSHQVTQMGQEVILRCVPISNHLYFYWYRQILGQKVEFLVSFYNNEISEKSEIFDDQFSVERPDGSNFTLKIRSTKLEDSAMYFCARKPGQGIGGYTFGSGTRLTVV.

The chain has TRBV5-5 and TRBJ2-1; TRBD2 agrees at 13 bases. The CDR3 is made up of 18 amino acids. Per germline, CDR1 SGHKS and CDR2 YYEKEE (reference sequence). The V segment lost 0 bases and the J segment 6 bases; nucleotides outside the gene matches: 9. The CDR3 loop reads CASSLGIRRTSGSNEQFF. In DNA form, the CDR3 reads TGTGCCAGCAGCTTGGGGATCCGTAGGACTAGCGGGAGCAATGAGCAGTTCTTC.

The chain carries TRBV2 and TRBJ2-7; unclear D gene. With 7 bases removed from V and 3 bases from J, the gap between germline ends came to 10 bases. CDR3 length: 12 residues. The germline gives CDR1 SNHLY, CDR2 FYNNEI. The CDR3 protein is CASTDPSYEQYF. Here the CDR3 DNA reads TGTGCCAGCACCGATCCTAGCTACGAGCAGTACTTC.